A selection of T cell receptor beta chains follows, all from one sample in a study of T cell responses to AZD1222 COVID-19 vaccine. Here immunoSEQ multiplex PCR was the method, and the copy in TCRdb shows in-frame clones only, minus some. The sample has roughly 150,000 clones, approximately 90% seen once. The material sequenced was peripheral blood, taken after recovery from COVID-19. These receptor sequences come from an adult who had recovered from COVID-19. CDR3s include the opening cysteine and the closing phenylalanine or tryptophan. The D gene is left open where the match is weak. Size values are once, few and many counts, or a class for expanded clones, and some rows have none.

TRBV6-5,TRBJ1-6,few,-,TGTGCCAGCAGCCCCGGACTCATGGGTAATTCACCCCTCCACTTT,CASSPGLMGNSPLHF
TRBV25-1,TRBJ2-1,-,-,TGTGCCAGCAGCGGGACATTCAGCTCCTACAATGAGCAGTTCTTC,CASSGTFSSYNEQFF
TRBV21-1,TRBJ2-7,-,-,TGTGCCAGCCGCCGTGGACGGACCGGCGCCTACGAGCAGTACTTC,CASRRGRTGAYEQYF
TRBV21-1,TRBJ1-1,-,-,TGTGCCAGCAGCAACGGAGGGAACACTGAAGCTTTCTTT,CASSNGGNTEAFF
TRBV6-5,TRBJ1-2,-,-,TGTGCCAGCAGTACCGGCGGTGAGAGTAACTATGGCTACACCTTC,CASSTGGESNYGYTF
TRBV5-1,TRBJ2-7,-,TRBD2,TGCGCCAGCAGCCACGGACTAGCGGGGGCCCGAGAGCAGTACTTC,CASSHGLAGAREQYF
TRBV7-9,TRBJ1-2,-,-,TGTGCCAGCAGCTTACAGGTGAACTATGGCTACACCTTC,CASSLQVNYGYTF
TRBV19,TRBJ1-4,-,TRBD1,TGTGCCAGTACTAAGGGACAGGGGTCGGAAAAACTGTTTTTT,CASTKGQGSEKLFF
TRBV7-2,TRBJ1-5,-,TRBD1,TGTGCCAGCAGCTATGACAGGGACCAGCCCCAGCATTTT,CASSYDRDQPQHF
TRBV3-1/TRBV3-2,TRBJ2-1,-,-,TGTGCCAGCAGCCAAAGGAGCTCCTACAATGAGCAGTTCTTC,CASSQRSSYNEQFF
TRBV7-3,TRBJ1-2,-,-,TGTGCCAGCAGCTCCTCCCCCGGGACCCACTTCTTGTGGCGTTGGGGCTACACCTTC,CASSSSPGTHFLWRWGYTF
TRBV6-2/TRBV6-3,TRBJ1-5,-,-,TGTGCCAGCAGTTATTCCTTAGGGACTCGCAATCAGCCCCAGCATTTT,CASSYSLGTRNQPQHF
TRBV5-5,TRBJ2-1,-,TRBD2,TGTGCCAGCAGCCGCCCTTCTAGCGGGGGTTCCTACAATGAGCAGTTCTTC,CASSRPSSGGSYNEQFF
TRBV9,TRBJ1-2,-,TRBD1,TGTGCCAGCAGCCCCCGACTAACAGGGGTGGATGGCTACACCTTC,CASSPRLTGVDGYTF
TRBV7-3,TRBJ2-5,-,-,TGTGCCAGCAGCTTAACTGGCTTAGGGTACCAAGAGACCCAGTACTTC,CASSLTGLGYQETQYF
TRBV29-1,TRBJ2-3,-,TRBD2,TGCAGCGTTGAAGATCAGCGGGAGGGTGACACAGATACGCAGTATTTT,CSVEDQREGDTDTQYF
TRBV27,TRBJ2-3,-,-,TGTGCCAGCAGTTTGAGGTTCACAGATACGCAGTATTTT,CASSLRFTDTQYF
TRBV25-1,TRBJ1-2,-,-,TGTGCCAGCAGCATCGCACGGGGGGCCTTCAACTTC,CASSIARGAFNF
TRBV9,TRBJ2-1,once,TRBD2,TGTGCCAGCAGCGTAGCCAACGGGGGTGGCGGGAGCTCCTACAATGAGCAGTTCTTC,CASSVANGGGGSSYNEQFF
TRBV28,TRBJ1-1,-,-,TGTGCCAGCAGTGGGAGTCCGAACACTGAAGCTTTCTTT,CASSGSPNTEAFF
TRBV6-5,TRBJ1-5,-,-,TGTGCCAGCAGTTATACAGGGACGAGCAATCAGCCCCAGCATTTT,CASSYTGTSNQPQHF
TRBV20-1,TRBJ1-6,-,-,TGCAGTGCTAGTGGTGGCAGAGCTAGCTCCTATAATTCACCCCTCCACTTT,CSASGGRASSYNSPLHF
TRBV11-2,TRBJ1-5,-,-,TGTGCCAGCAGCTTAGATCAATTAACGGGTCAGCCCCAGCATTTT,CASSLDQLTGQPQHF
TRBV3-1/TRBV3-2,TRBJ2-5,once,-,TGTGCCAGCAGGACGCAAATGGCCGGGGAGACCCAGTACTTC,CASRTQMAGETQYF
TRBV10-1,TRBJ2-1,once,-,TGCGCCAGCAGTGTCGAGCTATCGGCGAATGAGCAGTTCTTC,CASSVELSANEQFF
TRBV19,TRBJ1-2,-,-,TGTGCCAGTAGGCAGGGTACTGGCTACACCTTC,CASRQGTGYTF
TRBV19,TRBJ2-1,few,-,TGTGCCAGTAGTATCCAGCTTTACAATGAGCAGTTCTTC,CASSIQLYNEQFF